This T cell receptor (beta chain) appears in the sequencing data of a study of T cells in Graves' hyperthyroidism and ophthalmopathy. General observations from the study: A median approximately 6.8 months before onset, the model predicted ophthalmopathy.

Regions amplified from RNA transcripts were the TCR beta CDR3 regions. The TCR CDR3 was amplified in a first-round RT-PCR using the HTBI primer set. TCRdb re-derived calls from the multiplex PCR reads in MiXCR, one entry per CDR3 protein. The sample holds hundreds of thousands of distinct CDR3 sequences; roughly 14% are singletons and the top ten take approximately 4.3%. This clonotype showed up many times. The antigen is not known. The sequence was collected from a woman aged 40-49 years with Graves' ophthalmopathy. Sequenced material: blood.

The CDR3 reads CASSTFAGQGEREQYF. CDR3 nucleotide sequence: TGTGCCAGCAGTACCTTCGCTGGACAGGGAGAAAGGGAGCAGTACTTC. The chain recombines TRBV6-5 with TRBJ2-7; 8 positions agree with TRBD1. Per the germline V gene, CDR1 is MNHEY and CDR2 is SVGAGI. The CDR3 runs to 16 residues. Trimming removed 5 bases from V and 7 bases from J; junction bases left unmatched: 16.